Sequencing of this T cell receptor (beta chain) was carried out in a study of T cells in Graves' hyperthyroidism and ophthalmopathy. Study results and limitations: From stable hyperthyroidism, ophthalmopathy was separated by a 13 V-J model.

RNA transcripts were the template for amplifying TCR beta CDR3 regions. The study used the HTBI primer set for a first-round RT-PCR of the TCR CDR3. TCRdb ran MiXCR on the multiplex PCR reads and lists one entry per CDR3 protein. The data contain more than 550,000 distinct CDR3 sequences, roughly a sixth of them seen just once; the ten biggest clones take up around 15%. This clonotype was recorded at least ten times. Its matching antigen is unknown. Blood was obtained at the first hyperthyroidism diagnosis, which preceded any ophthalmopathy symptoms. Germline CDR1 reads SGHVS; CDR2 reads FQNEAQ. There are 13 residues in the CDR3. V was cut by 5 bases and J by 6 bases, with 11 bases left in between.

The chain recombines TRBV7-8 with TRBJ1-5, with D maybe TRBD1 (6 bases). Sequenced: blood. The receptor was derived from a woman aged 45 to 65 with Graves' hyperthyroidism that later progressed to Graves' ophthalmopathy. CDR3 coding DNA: TGTGCCAGCAGCCCTGTAGGGGGTCAGCCCCAGCATTTT. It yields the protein CASSPVGGQPQHF. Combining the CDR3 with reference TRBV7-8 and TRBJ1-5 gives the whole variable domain GAGVSQSPRYKVAKRGQDVALRCDPISGHVSLFWYQQALGQGPEFLTYFQNEAQLDKSGLPSDRFFAERPEGSVSTLKIQRTQQEDSAVYLCASSPVGGQPQHFGDGTRLSIL.